The clone carrying this T cell receptor (beta chain) has more than one count but fewer than ten. The antigen is unknown. This record comes from a study of type 1 regulatory T cells. For the study at large: An in vitro protocol generated T-allo10, a Tr1-enriched, alloantigen-specific CD4 T cell product.

Graft donor-derived T-allo10 cells were described as host-alloantigen-specific, anergic, and alloantigen-specifically suppressive. Germline lookup yields CDR1 SGHVS and CDR2 FNYEAQ. Trimming shortened V by 2 bases and J by 2 bases, and 4 bases separated the two germline ends. The CDR3 contains 13 residues. TCRdb re-called the reads through MiXCR, storing one row per CDR3 protein. Of fewer than 70,000 distinct CDR3 sequences listed, around 68% are singletons. Sequenced: cultured T cells, either the whole culture or a sorted T cell fraction (not recorded which). Sample subset: Tr1-enriched cell product generated in vitro against host alloantigens. The TCR comes from a human donor in good health. This chain connects TRBV7-6 to TRBJ1-5; D remains ambiguous. CDR3 in DNA: TGTGCCAGCAGCTTATTCGGCAATCAGCCCCAGCATTTT. It codes for CASSLFGNQPQHF.